This TCR beta chain was identified during a study of response to subunit inactivated influenza vaccine. Using its own MiXCR run on the RT-PCR reads, TCRdb lists one record per CDR3 protein. The repertoire holds 550,000 to 800,000 distinct CDR3 sequences, with around 13% as singletons. Study-wide points: The authors put forward the suggestion that each seasonal influenza vaccination may bring in only a limited number of new T cells.

As regards this clonotype: Its specificity is unknown.

This specimen was PBMCs from blood, taken approximately 15 days before vaccination. This TCR was recovered from a man aged 45-65 years who received an inactivated influenza vaccine.

The CDR3: CASSWTVGQETQYF. The CDR3 DNA follows: TGTGCCAGCAGTTGGACGGTGGGCCAAGAGACCCAGTACTTC. V gene TRBV12-3 or TRBV12-4 combines with J gene TRBJ2-5; no firm D call. The length of the CDR3 is 14 residues. The V end lost 4 bases, the J end lost 1 base, and 10 bases lay between the germline ends.